This TCR beta chain was retrieved from a study of identical twins. Only a few counts were recorded for this clonotype. Its specificity is unknown. Unique molecular identifiers were in the cDNA, with template-switch universal primer binding. TCRdb re-analysed the 5' RACE reads in MiXCR, keeping a single row per CDR3 protein. Here the sample spans about 480,000 distinct CDR3 sequences, approximately 15% being singletons. Only healthy Caucasians were included as donors. The germline V gene encodes CDR1 DFQATT and CDR2 SNEGSKA (reference sequence). V lost 0 bases to trimming and J lost 4 bases; unmatched junction nucleotides: 9. The CDR3 is made up of 17 amino acids. Points from the study as a whole: Carriage of fewer insertions was seen in abundant cord blood beta clonotypes, whereas memory repertoires showed none.

A further study also used this sample, focusing on yellow fever vaccine responses in identical twins. That report adds: Reported findings indicate that twins' vaccine T cell responses seemed partially convergent, partially personalized.

Sequenced sample: CD4+ T cells sorted from blood. J is TRBJ2-7 and V is TRBV20-1, with 13 bases that match TRBD2. The source is a young woman in good health. The CDR3 DNA reads as TGCAGTGCTAGAGATTCCCGGACTAGCGGGAGTTTATACGAGCAGTACTTC. As protein: CSARDSRTSGSLYEQYF.